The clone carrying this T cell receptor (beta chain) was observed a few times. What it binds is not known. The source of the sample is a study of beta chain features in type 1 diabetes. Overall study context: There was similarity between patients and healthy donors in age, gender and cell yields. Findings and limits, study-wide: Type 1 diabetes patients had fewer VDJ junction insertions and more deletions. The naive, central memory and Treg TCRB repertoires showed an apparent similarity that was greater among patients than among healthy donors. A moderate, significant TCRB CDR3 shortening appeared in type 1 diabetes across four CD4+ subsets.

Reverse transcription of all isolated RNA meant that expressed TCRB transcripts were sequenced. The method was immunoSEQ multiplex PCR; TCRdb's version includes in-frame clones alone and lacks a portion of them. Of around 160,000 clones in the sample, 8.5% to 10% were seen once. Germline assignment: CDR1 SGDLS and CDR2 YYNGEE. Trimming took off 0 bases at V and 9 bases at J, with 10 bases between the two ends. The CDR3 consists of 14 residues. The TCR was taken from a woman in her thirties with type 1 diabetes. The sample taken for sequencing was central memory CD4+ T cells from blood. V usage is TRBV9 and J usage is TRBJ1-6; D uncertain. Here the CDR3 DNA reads TGTGCCAGCAGCGTAGACGGGGAAGCTTCACCCCTCCACTTT. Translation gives CASSVDGEASPLHF.